Reported below is one T cell receptor (beta chain). The data derive from a study of blood T cell repertoires in COVID-19. About the study: Donors in the United States, Italy and Spain gave samples during acute or convalescent COVID-19. In each case, the material was cDNA or gDNA derived from T cells, B-cell-depleted T cells, or PBMCs.

CDR3 length equals 14 residues. Germline-derived CDR1 and CDR2 are LGHDT and YNNKEL (reference sequence). Trimming took 4 bases from V and 4 from J; bases not matched to a gene: 3. Authors' data handling: Counts of nucleated cells, estimated from reference gene primer amplification, were obtained. Method: immunoSEQ multiplex PCR; TCRdb's copy keeps in-frame clones and lacks some. V, J and clone size derive from that table, while D and trimming were established from the DNA sequence. The sample consists of fewer than 300,000 clones, about four fifths of them appearing once. The TCR comes from a woman aged 18-30 years with acute or convalescent COVID-19. V gene TRBV3-1 (or the pseudogene TRBV3-2) combines with J gene TRBJ2-3, with TRBD2 matching 9 bases. The sequencing sample was made of peripheral blood. Written as DNA, the CDR3 is TGTGCCAGCAGCCTAGCGGGAGTGGCAGATACGCAGTATTTT. Protein product: CASSLAGVADTQYF.